These 4 T cell receptor beta chains came from one sample sequenced in a study of blood T cell repertoires in COVID-19. Method: immunoSEQ multiplex PCR; TCRdb's copy keeps in-frame clones and lacks some. The table has 170,000 or so clones, approximately 83% seen once; the top ten hold roughly 2.9%. The source material was peripheral blood. These receptors were taken from a woman aged 55-69 years with acute or convalescent COVID-19.

V and J are TRBV19 and TRBJ2-2; 9 nucleotides match TRBD2. CDR3 length: 15 residues. Germline CDR1 and CDR2: LNHDA and SQIVND (reference sequence). The V and J ends lost 6 bases and 6 bases, in that order; junction bases with no gene match: 8. The CDR3 reads CASSLPGGGAGELFF. The CDR3 nucleotides read TGTGCCAGTAGCTTACCCGGCGGGGGGGCCGGGGAGCTGTTTTTT.

The CDR3 DNA reads as TGCGCCAGCAGTGAGTCGACAGGGGCAAATGAGCAGTTCTTC. As protein: CASSESTGANEQFF. The V gene is TRBV10-1, the J gene TRBJ2-1; the match to TRBD1 covers 8 bases. The trim removed 0 bases at V and 7 bases at J, leaving 2 bases unmatched. This CDR3 is built from 14 residues. The germline V gene encodes CDR1 WNHNN and CDR2 SYGVQD (reference sequence).

The chain links TRBV5-4 to TRBJ2-2; no definite D call. Germline CDR1 SGHNT, CDR2 YYREEE (reference sequence). This CDR3 has 16 residues. Trimming cost V 3 bases and J 7 bases, with 19 bases left between them. The CDR3 DNA sequence: TGTGCCAGCAGCTCCATGGGCTATATTAGTGGCGGGGAGCTGTTTTTT. Encoded protein: CASSSMGYISGGELFF.

The chain couples TRBV4-3 to TRBJ2-3; tentative D call: TRBD2 (7 bases). Looked up from germline, CDR1 is LGHNA and CDR2 is YSLEER. V was cut by 1 base and J by 5 bases, with 13 bases left in between. The CDR3 sequence is 15 residues long. This CDR3 reads CASSQGYGGQDTQYF. CDR3 bases: TGCGCCAGCAGCCAAGGATACGGGGGGCAAGATACGCAGTATTTT.